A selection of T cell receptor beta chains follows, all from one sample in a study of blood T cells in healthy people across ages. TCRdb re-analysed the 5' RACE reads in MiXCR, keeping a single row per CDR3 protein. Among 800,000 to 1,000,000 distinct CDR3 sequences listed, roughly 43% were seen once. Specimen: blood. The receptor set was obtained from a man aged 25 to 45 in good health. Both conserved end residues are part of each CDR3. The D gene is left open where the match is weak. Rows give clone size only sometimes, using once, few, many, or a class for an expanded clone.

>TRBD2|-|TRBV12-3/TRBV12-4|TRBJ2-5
TGTGCCAGCAGTTTGGGGACTAGAACATACAATGAGCAGTACTTC
CASSLGTRTYNEQYF
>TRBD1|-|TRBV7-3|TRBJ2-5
TGTGCCAGCAGCGCGGGACAGGCCGCCAGATTGTACTTC
CASSAGQAARLYF
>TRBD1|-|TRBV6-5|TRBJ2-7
TGTGCCAGCAGCCCTAAACGGACAGGGGGCTACGAGCAGTACTTC
CASSPKRTGGYEQYF
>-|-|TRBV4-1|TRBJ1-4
TGCGCCAGCAGCCAAGGGGCAGGGCTCACAACTAATGAAAAACTGTTTTTT
CASSQGAGLTTNEKLFF
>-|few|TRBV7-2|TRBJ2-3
TGTGCCAGCAGCTTGGGGGGCAGAGATACGCAGTATTTT
CASSLGGRDTQYF
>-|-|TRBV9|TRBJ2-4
TGTGCCAGCAGCCCACAAGAGACCGTAATCGGAAACATTCAGTACTTC
CASSPQETVIGNIQYF
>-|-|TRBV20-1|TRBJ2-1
TGCAGTGCTAGAGCGACTAGGTTCTCCTCCTACAATGAGCAGTTCTTC
CSARATRFSSYNEQFF
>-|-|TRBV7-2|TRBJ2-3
TGTGCCAGCAGCTTAGATTTCCCAGGCCGGTGGACAGATACGCAGTATTTT
CASSLDFPGRWTDTQYF
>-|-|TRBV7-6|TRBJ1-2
TGTGCCAGCAGCAACGCCCCAGGGGACGATGGCTACACCTTC
CASSNAPGDDGYTF
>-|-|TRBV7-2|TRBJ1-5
TGTGCCAGCAGCGCGCAGGGAGGGGGTAATCAGCCCCAGCATTTT
CASSAQGGGNQPQHF
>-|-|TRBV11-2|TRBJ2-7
TGTGCCAGCAGCTATAGAGGGGGGGGGAATGACGAGCAGTACTTC
CASSYRGGGNDEQYF
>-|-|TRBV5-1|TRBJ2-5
TGCGCCAGCACGGACACTCTGGAGGAGACCCAGTACTTC
CASTDTLEETQYF
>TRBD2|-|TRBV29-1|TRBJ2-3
TGCAGCGCCCTAGGTGGGGGGGAGGCGCAGTATTTT
CSALGGGEAQYF
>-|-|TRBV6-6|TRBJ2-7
TGTGCCAGCATCGACAGCCACGGGGCCCAGTACTTC
CASIDSHGAQYF
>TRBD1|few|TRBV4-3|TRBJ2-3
TGCGCCAGCAGCCCAGGGACAGGGGAGGGTACGCAGTATTTT
CASSPGTGEGTQYF
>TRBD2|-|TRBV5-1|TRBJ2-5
TGCGCCAGCAGCCCGACTAGCGGTGAGCAGTACTTC
CASSPTSGEQYF
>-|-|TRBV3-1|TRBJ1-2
TGTGCCAGCAGCCAGGGGGATACTGGGTATGGCTACACCTTC
CASSQGDTGYGYTF
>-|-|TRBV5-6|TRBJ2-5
TGTGCCAGCAGCTTGGGTCGGGGGGCCGGAAATGAGCAGTACTTC
CASSLGRGAGNEQYF
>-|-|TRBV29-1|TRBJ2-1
TGCAGCGTTGGGGGCAACGAGCAGTTCTTC
CSVGGNEQFF
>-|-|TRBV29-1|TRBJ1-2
TGCAGCGTTGTGCAGGGAAACTATGGCTACACCTTC
CSVVQGNYGYTF
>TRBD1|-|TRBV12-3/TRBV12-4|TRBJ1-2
TGTGCCAGCAGTACGGAAATGACAGGGGTCGGTGGCTACACCTTC
CASSTEMTGVGGYTF
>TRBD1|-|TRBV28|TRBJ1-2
TGTGCCAGTCGGACAGGCAGCACGACAAAGGGCTACACCTTC
CASRTGSTTKGYTF
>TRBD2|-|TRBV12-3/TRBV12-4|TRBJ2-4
TGTGCCAGCAGTTTTCCTAGCGGGGGGCTGGTTGAAAACATTCAGTACTTC
CASSFPSGGLVENIQYF
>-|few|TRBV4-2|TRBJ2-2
TGTGCCAGCAGCGGGGCCCGGGACTCCTACACCGGGGAGCTGTTTTTT
CASSGARDSYTGELFF
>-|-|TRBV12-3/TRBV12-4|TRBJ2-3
TGTGCCAGCGGTTTAGGGAGACAGGGCACAGATACGCAGTATTTT
CASGLGRQGTDTQYF
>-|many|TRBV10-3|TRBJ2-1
TGTGCCATCAGTGGGGTGACTCGGACTTACAATGAGCAGTTCTTC
CAISGVTRTYNEQFF
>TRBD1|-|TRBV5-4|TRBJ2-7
TGTGCCAGCAGCGCCGGGACAGGACGTATGGGCGAGCAGTACTTC
CASSAGTGRMGEQYF
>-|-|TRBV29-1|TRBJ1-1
TGCAGCGTTGGGGACCCCCTTAACACTGAAGCTTTCTTT
CSVGDPLNTEAFF
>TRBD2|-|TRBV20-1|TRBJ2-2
TGCAGTGCTAGAGATGCGCGGGGGGGTATCGGGGAGCTGTTTTTT
CSARDARGGIGELFF
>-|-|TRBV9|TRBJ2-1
TGTGCCAGCAGCGTAGCTACCGGAGTGCGTTACAATGAGCAGTTCTTC
CASSVATGVRYNEQFF
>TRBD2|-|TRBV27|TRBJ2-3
TGTGCCAGCAGTCCTTCAGCGGGGGGGCCGCCAGATACGCAGTATTTT
CASSPSAGGPPDTQYF
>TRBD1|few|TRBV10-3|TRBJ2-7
TGTGCCATCAGTATTGAGGGACAGGGGGCGACCGAGCAGTACTTC
CAISIEGQGATEQYF
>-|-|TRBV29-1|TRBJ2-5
TGCAGCGTTGGGGAACAGCAAGAGACCCAGTACTTC
CSVGEQQETQYF
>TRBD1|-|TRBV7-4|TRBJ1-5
TGTGCCAGCAGCACGGGGCGACAGGGAGGTCAGCCCCAGCATTTT
CASSTGRQGGQPQHF
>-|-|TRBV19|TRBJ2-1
TGTGCCAGTAGTATAGGGTCGGGTAATGAGCAGTTCTTC
CASSIGSGNEQFF
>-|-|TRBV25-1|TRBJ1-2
TGTGCCAGCAGTGAATCCGGGTTATTGCGGGACAACTTCTATGGCTACACCTTC
CASSESGLLRDNFYGYTF
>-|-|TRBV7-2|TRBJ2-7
TGTGCCAGCAGTTTTAACAGGGATAGGCGAGAGCAGTACTTC
CASSFNRDRREQYF
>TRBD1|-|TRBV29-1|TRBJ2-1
TGCAGCGTTGAAGATCGGGAGGGACAGGGGAAGTACAATGAGCAGTTCTTC
CSVEDREGQGKYNEQFF
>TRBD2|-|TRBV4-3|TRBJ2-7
TGCGCCAGCAGCCAAGATAGGAGCGGGGATGAGCAGTACTTC
CASSQDRSGDEQYF
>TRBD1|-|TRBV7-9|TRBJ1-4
TGTGCCAGCAGCCAACTAACCGGGACAGGAAATGAAAAACTGTTTTTT
CASSQLTGTGNEKLFF
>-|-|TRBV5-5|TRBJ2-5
TGTGCCAGCAGCCCTCTTAGACGGGGAAGGCAAGAGACCCAGTACTTC
CASSPLRRGRQETQYF
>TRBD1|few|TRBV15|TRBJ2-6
TGTGCCACCAGTAAGGGACAGGCCGTGGCCAACGTCCTGACTTTC
CATSKGQAVANVLTF
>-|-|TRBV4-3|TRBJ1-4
TGCGCCAGCAGCCAAGAAAGCGGCAGGGCCAACAGTACTGCAACTAATGAAAAACTGTTTTTT
CASSQESGRANSTATNEKLFF
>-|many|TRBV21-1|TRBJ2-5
TGTGCCAGCAGCACCCCCGGGACCCAAAAAGAGACCCAGTACTTC
CASSTPGTQKETQYF